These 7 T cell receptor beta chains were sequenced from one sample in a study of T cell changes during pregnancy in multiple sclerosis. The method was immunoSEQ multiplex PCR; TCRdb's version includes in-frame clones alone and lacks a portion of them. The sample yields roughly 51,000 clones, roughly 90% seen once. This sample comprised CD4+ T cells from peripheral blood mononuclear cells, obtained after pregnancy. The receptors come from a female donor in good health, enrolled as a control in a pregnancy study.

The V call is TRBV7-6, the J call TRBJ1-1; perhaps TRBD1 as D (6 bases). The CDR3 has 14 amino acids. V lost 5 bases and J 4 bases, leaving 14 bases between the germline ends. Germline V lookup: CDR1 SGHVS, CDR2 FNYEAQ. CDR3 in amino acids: CASSAQGIGTEAFF. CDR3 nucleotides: TGTGCCAGCAGCGCACAGGGAATTGGCACTGAAGCTTTCTTT.

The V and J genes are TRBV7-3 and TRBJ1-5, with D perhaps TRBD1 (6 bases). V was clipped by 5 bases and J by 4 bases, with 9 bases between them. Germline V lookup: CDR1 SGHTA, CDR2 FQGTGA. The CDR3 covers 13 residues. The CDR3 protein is CASSIQGNQPQHF. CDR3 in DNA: TGTGCCAGCAGCATCCAGGGGAATCAGCCCCAGCATTTT.

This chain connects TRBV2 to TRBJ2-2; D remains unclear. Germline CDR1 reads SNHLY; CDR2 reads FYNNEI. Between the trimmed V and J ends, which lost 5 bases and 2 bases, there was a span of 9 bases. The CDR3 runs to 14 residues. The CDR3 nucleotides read TGTGCCAGCAGTACCCGAGAAAACACCGGGGAGCTGTTTTTT. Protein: CASSTRENTGELFF.

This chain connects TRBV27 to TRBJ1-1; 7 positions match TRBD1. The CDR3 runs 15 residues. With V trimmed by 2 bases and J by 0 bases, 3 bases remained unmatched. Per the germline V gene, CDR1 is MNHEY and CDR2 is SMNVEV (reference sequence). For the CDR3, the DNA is TGTGCCAGCAGTTTAAGGCAGGGGGTGAACACTGAAGCTTTCTTT. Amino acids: CASSLRQGVNTEAFF.

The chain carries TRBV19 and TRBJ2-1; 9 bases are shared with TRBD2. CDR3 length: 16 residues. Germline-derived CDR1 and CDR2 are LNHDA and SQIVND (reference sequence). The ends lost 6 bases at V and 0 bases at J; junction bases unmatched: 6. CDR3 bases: TGTGCCAGTAGGAGCGGGGGGTTACCCTCCTACAATGAGCAGTTCTTC. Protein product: CASRSGGLPSYNEQFF. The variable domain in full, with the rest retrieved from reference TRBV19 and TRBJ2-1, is DGGITQSPKYLFRKEGQNVTLSCEQNLNHDAMYWYRQDPGQGLRLIYYSQIVNDFQKGDIAEGYSVSREKKESFPLTVTSAQKNPTAFYLCASRSGGLPSYNEQFFGPGTRLTVL.

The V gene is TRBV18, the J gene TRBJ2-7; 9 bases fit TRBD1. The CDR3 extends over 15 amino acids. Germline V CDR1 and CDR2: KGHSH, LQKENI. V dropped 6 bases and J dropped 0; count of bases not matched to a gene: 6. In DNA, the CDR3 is TGTGCCAGCTCGCAGGACAGGGGAGGCTCCTACGAGCAGTACTTC. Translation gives CASSQDRGGSYEQYF.

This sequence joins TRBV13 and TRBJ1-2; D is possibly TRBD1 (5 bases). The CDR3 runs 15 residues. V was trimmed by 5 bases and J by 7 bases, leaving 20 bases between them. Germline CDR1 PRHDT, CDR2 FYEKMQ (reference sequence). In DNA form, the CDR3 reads TGTGCCAGCAGCCTAAGGGAGGCGGGGGGGACTGGCTACACCTTC. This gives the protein CASSLREAGGTGYTF.